Listed below are T cell receptor beta chains from one sample, sequenced in a study of shared clonotypes between healthy human individuals. Sequencing was performed with immunoSEQ multiplex PCR; in TCRdb, only in-frame clones are kept and a portion is missing. The sample records roughly 1,800,000 clones, roughly 94% being singletons. The sequenced sample was naive CD8+ T cells sorted from blood. The receptors derive from a man younger than 35 in good health. The CDR3 runs from the conserved cysteine through the conserved F or W. A D gene is named only where the DNA matches it firmly. Clone size, where shown, is once, few, many, or a class for clones that have expanded.

size | J | V | D | CDR3 | DNA
. | TRBJ2-1 | TRBV10-2 | . | CASSESAYNEQFF | TGCGCCAGCAGTGAGTCAGCTTACAATGAGCAGTTCTTC
. | TRBJ2-1 | TRBV28 | TRBD2 | CASSLSGGVNEQFF | TGTGCCAGCAGTTTAAGCGGGGGGGTCAATGAGCAGTTCTTC
. | TRBJ1-1 | TRBV4-1 | . | CASSQGGRLEAFF | TGCGCCAGCAGCCAAGGGGGACGGCTTGAAGCTTTCTTT
. | TRBJ1-4 | TRBV7-9 | . | CASSLTPEKLFF | TGTGCCAGCAGCTTAACCCCAGAAAAACTGTTTTTT
. | TRBJ2-1 | TRBV4-1 | TRBD1 | CASSQGQGYNEQFF | TGCGCCAGCAGCCAGGGACAGGGTTACAATGAGCAGTTCTTC
. | TRBJ2-7 | TRBV27 | TRBD1 | CASSLGQTYEQYF | TGTGCCAGCAGTCTGGGACAGACCTACGAGCAGTACTTC
. | TRBJ1-1 | TRBV6-5 | . | CASSYPPTVNTEAFF | TGTGCCAGCAGTTACCCACCGACAGTGAACACTGAAGCTTTCTTT
. | TRBJ2-3 | TRBV4-3 | . | CASSQDLASQPSTDTQYF | TGCGCCAGCAGCCAAGATCTCGCCAGCCAGCCTAGCACAGATACGCAGTATTTT
. | TRBJ1-5 | TRBV6-1 | . | CASSESRVSGGRQPQHF | TGTGCCAGCAGTGAATCGAGGGTGTCCGGAGGGAGGCAGCCCCAGCATTTT
. | TRBJ2-2 | TRBV14 | TRBD2 | CASSPIAGVAGELFF | TGTGCCAGCAGTCCGATAGCGGGAGTCGCCGGGGAGCTGTTTTTT
. | TRBJ2-5 | TRBV6-6 | . | CASSYLETQYF | TGTGCCAGCAGTTACTTAGAGACCCAGTACTTC
. | TRBJ1-5 | TRBV10-1 | . | CASTLFQGIGNQPQHF | TGCGCCAGCACTTTATTCCAGGGTATTGGCAATCAGCCCCAGCATTTT
once | TRBJ2-7 | TRBV7-6 | . | CASSPTDGYEQYF | TGTGCCAGCAGCCCGACAGATGGCTACGAGCAGTACTTC
. | TRBJ2-5 | TRBV7-9 | . | CASSLGFETQYF | TGTGCCAGCAGCTTAGGGTTTGAGACCCAGTACTTC
once | TRBJ1-5 | TRBV30 | . | CAWSVGQGGQPQHF | TGTGCCTGGAGTGTCGGGCAGGGAGGACAGCCCCAGCATTTT
. | TRBJ2-7 | TRBV7-2 | . | CASSPEQWGFGEQYF | TGTGCCAGCAGCCCCGAGCAGTGGGGATTTGGGGAGCAGTACTTC
. | TRBJ2-7 | TRBV6-1 | . | CASTWDWSYEQYF | TGTGCCAGCACTTGGGATTGGTCCTACGAGCAGTACTTC
. | TRBJ2-7 | TRBV6-5 | . | CASSYSGSSYEQYF | TGTGCCAGCAGTTACTCGGGGAGCTCCTACGAGCAGTACTTC
. | TRBJ2-1 | TRBV11-3 | . | CASTSLGHNYNEQFF | TGTGCCAGCACCTCCCTGGGACACAACTACAATGAGCAGTTCTTC
. | TRBJ1-1 | TRBV15 | . | CATSREGWEAFF | TGTGCCACCAGCAGAGAGGGCTGGGAAGCTTTCTTT
. | TRBJ1-2 | TRBV11-2 | . | CASSLGRGTVYGYTF | TGTGCCAGCAGCTTAGGTCGGGGCACCGTCTATGGCTACACCTTC
. | TRBJ2-7 | TRBV5-1 | . | CASSLFGGSYEQYF | TGCGCCAGCAGCTTGTTCGGGGGCTCCTACGAGCAGTACTTC
. | TRBJ2-1 | TRBV27 | TRBD2 | CASSPRAGGPLNYNEQFF | TGTGCCAGCAGTCCTCGAGCGGGAGGGCCGTTGAACTACAATGAGCAGTTCTTC
once | TRBJ2-1 | TRBV7-9 | TRBD2 | CASSPGEAGETLSYNEQFF | TGTGCCAGCAGTCCAGGTGAAGCGGGAGAAACCCTCTCCTACAATGAGCAGTTCTTC
. | TRBJ2-7 | TRBV27 | . | CASTLSTGPLYEQYF | TGTGCCAGCACCCTAAGTACAGGGCCCCTCTACGAGCAGTACTTC
. | TRBJ1-5 | TRBV5-1 | . | CASSADGSNQPQHF | TGCGCCAGCAGCGCCGACGGTAGCAATCAGCCCCAGCATTTT
once | TRBJ2-1 | TRBV6-6 | TRBD2 | CASSPIAGGLEEQFF | TGTGCCAGCAGTCCCATAGCGGGAGGGCTCGAGGAGCAGTTCTTC
. | TRBJ2-7 | TRBV4-1 | TRBD2 | CASSQPGTSGTYEQYF | TGCGCCAGCAGCCAACCCGGGACTAGCGGGACCTACGAGCAGTACTTC
. | TRBJ2-1 | TRBV7-2 | . | CASSPMGSQQFF | TGTGCCAGCAGCCCCATGGGCAGTCAGCAGTTCTTC
. | TRBJ1-4 | TRBV28 | . | CASSLAGFATNEKLFF | TGTGCCAGCAGCCTAGCTGGTTTTGCAACTAATGAAAAACTGTTTTTT
. | TRBJ2-7 | TRBV12-5 | TRBD1 | CASGLLLFIGQGFDEQYF | TGTGCTAGTGGTTTGCTGCTCTTTATAGGACAGGGGTTTGACGAGCAGTACTTC
. | TRBJ2-3 | TRBV9 | TRBD2 | CASSGLAGITDTQYF | TGTGCCAGCAGCGGACTAGCGGGTATCACAGATACGCAGTATTTT
once | TRBJ1-3 | TRBV11-2 | . | CASSLGASSGNTIYF | TGTGCCAGCAGCTTAGGTGCGAGCTCTGGAAACACCATATATTTT
. | TRBJ2-7 | TRBV4-3 | . | CASSQDILGLGMWSYEQYF | TGCGCCAGCAGCCAAGATATATTAGGATTAGGGATGTGGTCCTACGAGCAGTACTTC
. | TRBJ2-3 | TRBV10-1 | . | CASSDRDSHTDTQYF | TGCGCCAGCAGTGATCGAGACAGTCACACAGATACGCAGTATTTT
. | TRBJ2-2 | TRBV5-8 | . | CASSQIAGGELFF | TGTGCCAGCAGCCAAATCGCCGGGGGGGAGCTGTTTTTT
. | TRBJ2-7 | TRBV30 | TRBD2 | CAWSSGTSGYEQYF | TGTGCCTGGAGCTCCGGGACTAGCGGTTACGAGCAGTACTTC
. | TRBJ1-6 | TRBV11-2 | . | CASSLRWVTNNSPLHF | TGTGCCAGCAGCTTAAGGTGGGTTACAAATAATTCACCCCTCCACTTT
. | TRBJ1-2 | TRBV27 | TRBD1 | CASSNNARQGANYGYTF | TGTGCCAGCAGCAACAATGCTCGACAGGGGGCTAACTATGGCTACACCTTC
. | TRBJ2-7 | TRBV2 | . | CASRSSPYEQYF | TGTGCCAGCCGCTCGAGCCCCTACGAGCAGTACTTC
. | TRBJ1-5 | TRBV7-2 | TRBD1 | CASSFTGGDQPQHF | TGTGCCAGCAGCTTTACAGGGGGCGATCAGCCCCAGCATTTT
. | TRBJ2-7 | TRBV27 | . | CASSLGSEYEQYF | TGTGCCAGCAGTTTAGGGTCCGAATACGAGCAGTACTTC
. | TRBJ2-2 | TRBV27 | . | CASSFELSNTGELFF | TGTGCCAGCAGTTTTGAGCTTTCGAACACCGGGGAGCTGTTTTTT
. | TRBJ2-7 | TRBV4-1 | TRBD1 | CASSAGTVSYEQYF | TGCGCCAGCAGCGCCGGGACAGTCTCCTACGAGCAGTACTTC
. | TRBJ2-1 | TRBV14 | . | CASSFNPPNNEQFF | TGTGCCAGCAGCTTCAACCCCCCGAACAATGAGCAGTTCTTC
. | TRBJ1-1 | TRBV7-9 | . | CASSLMGGPLKTEAFF | TGTGCCAGCAGCTTAATGGGGGGACCTCTGAAGACTGAAGCTTTCTTT
. | TRBJ1-1 | TRBV6-1 | . | CASSEGDVHEAFF | TGTGCCAGCAGTGAAGGGGACGTTCATGAAGCTTTCTTT
. | TRBJ1-1 | TRBV9 | . | CASSVSGGLPAFF | TGTGCCAGCAGCGTATCTGGGGGGCTGCCAGCTTTCTTT